A selection of T cell receptor beta chains follows, all from one sample in a study of PD-L1 blockade in urothelial cancer. The assay was immunoSEQ multiplex PCR, and TCRdb's table has in-frame clones only and misses some. The data contain roughly 16,000 clones, roughly 87% of them singletons. Sequences were derived from PBMCs, sampled around atezolizumab (anti-PD-L1) treatment. The receptors were sampled from a man over 45 with urothelial cancer. Each CDR3 is given with its conserved first and last residue. The D gene is left open where the match is weak. Some rows mark clone size as missing; the rest say once, few, many or name a class of expanded clone.

d_call	v_call	j_call	clone_size	cdr3_nt	cdr3_aa
NA	TRBV5-1	TRBJ2-3	NA	TGCGCCAGCAGCCTAACCACAGATACGCAGTATTTT	CASSLTTDTQYF
TRBD2	TRBV28	TRBJ2-3	NA	TGTGCCAGCAGCTCAGCGGGAGGAGGCACAGATACGCAGTATTTT	CASSSAGGGTDTQYF
TRBD2	TRBV30	TRBJ2-3	NA	TGTGCCTGGACACGGGGGGGGAGCACAGATACGCAGTATTTT	CAWTRGGSTDTQYF
NA	TRBV2	TRBJ2-7	NA	TGTGCCAGCAGTGAAAGGGCAGGGGGGTCCTACGAGCAGTACTTC	CASSERAGGSYEQYF
TRBD2	TRBV7-6	TRBJ2-3	NA	TGTGCCAGCAGGGCTGCACAAGCGGGGGGGCGGGATACGCAGTATTTT	CASRAAQAGGRDTQYF
NA	TRBV6-1	TRBJ2-7	NA	TGTGCCAGCAGTGAATCGGTGGGAGCCCCCTACGAGCAGTACTTC	CASSESVGAPYEQYF
NA	TRBV7-7	TRBJ2-7	NA	TGTGCCAGCAGTGCGGGGAGACCCTACGAGCAGTACTTC	CASSAGRPYEQYF
TRBD1	TRBV11-2	TRBJ2-7	once	TGTGCCAGCAGCCGGGGGACAGGGGGTACCTACGAGCAGTACTTC	CASSRGTGGTYEQYF
NA	TRBV19	TRBJ2-2	NA	TGTGCCAGTAGTCGGCAGGGGACAACCGGGGAGCTGTTTTTT	CASSRQGTTGELFF
NA	TRBV12-5	TRBJ2-3	NA	TGTGCTAGTGGGCCCTTCCTTGCGGATACGCAGTATTTT	CASGPFLADTQYF
NA	TRBV7-8	TRBJ2-2	NA	TGTGCCAGCAGCAACAGGGTCACCGGGGAGCTGTTTTTT	CASSNRVTGELFF
NA	TRBV19	TRBJ1-1	NA	TGTGCCAGTAGAACTACAGGGTCGGGTACTGAAGCTTTCTTT	CASRTTGSGTEAFF
NA	TRBV5-1	TRBJ1-2	NA	TGCGCCAGCAGCTTGGGCGGTTTCACCCAGGGCGGGATTGGTGGCTACACCTTC	CASSLGGFTQGGIGGYTF
NA	TRBV19	TRBJ1-5	NA	TGTGCCAGTAGTACTGCCCGCGGGACGGGAAATCAGCCCCAGCATTTT	CASSTARGTGNQPQHF
TRBD1	TRBV30	TRBJ1-3	NA	TGTGCCTGGAGTGAAAGGACAGGGTTCTCTGGAAACACCATATATTTT	CAWSERTGFSGNTIYF
TRBD2	TRBV27	TRBJ2-7	NA	TGTGCCAGCAGTTTAAGCGGGAGTAGCTCCTACGAGCAGTACTTC	CASSLSGSSSYEQYF
TRBD1	TRBV5-6	TRBJ2-7	NA	TGTGCCAGCAGCTTGGGGGACAGGGTAGCGCAGTACTTC	CASSLGDRVAQYF
NA	TRBV30	TRBJ2-7	NA	TGTGCCTGGGACAGGACAGGAGGGGGGCTGGAGCAGTACTTC	CAWDRTGGGLEQYF
NA	TRBV5-8	TRBJ2-3	NA	TGTGCCAGCCGAACCTTTGCGGAGGCTGTTGGGGCAGATACGCAGTATTTT	CASRTFAEAVGADTQYF
NA	TRBV27	TRBJ2-7	NA	TGTGCCAGCAGTCGCGGCTACGAGCAGTACTTC	CASSRGYEQYF
TRBD1	TRBV19	TRBJ1-4	NA	TGTGCCAGTAGTATTCTCGGACAGGGGAGTGAAAAACTGTTTTTT	CASSILGQGSEKLFF
NA	TRBV19	TRBJ2-5	NA	TGTGCCAGTAGTATTCAGCAGGGGCAAGAGACCCAGTACTTC	CASSIQQGQETQYF
NA	TRBV5-1	TRBJ2-7	NA	TGCGCCAGCAGCTTGCGCACCGGGGCCGGGGGAGAGCAGTACTTC	CASSLRTGAGGEQYF
NA	TRBV5-1	TRBJ2-1	NA	TGCGCCAGCAGCTTGGACAGGGTGAATGAGCAGTTCTTC	CASSLDRVNEQFF
NA	TRBV27	TRBJ2-1	NA	TGTGCCAGCAGTTGGGGGCGGTCCTTTGAGCAGTTCTTC	CASSWGRSFEQFF
TRBD1	TRBV9	TRBJ2-1	NA	TGTGCCAGCAGCGTAGCGGACAGGGGTAACAATGAGCAGTTCTTC	CASSVADRGNNEQFF
NA	TRBV30	TRBJ1-3	medium-sized	TGTGCCTGGAGTCGCACAGGCAACGGAAACACCATATATTTT	CAWSRTGNGNTIYF
TRBD2	TRBV7-6	TRBJ2-1	NA	TGTGCCAGCAGCTCCCCCGGGACTAGCGGGAACTATGAGCAGTTCTTC	CASSSPGTSGNYEQFF
TRBD2	TRBV5-4	TRBJ2-1	NA	TGTGCCAGCAGCTTGACGGCGGGAGAAGGGAATGAGCAGTTCTTC	CASSLTAGEGNEQFF
TRBD2	TRBV29-1	TRBJ2-1	NA	TGCAGCGTTGATGGACTAGCGGGAGGACTTTCCTACAATGAGCAGTTCTTC	CSVDGLAGGLSYNEQFF
NA	TRBV11-2	TRBJ2-7	NA	TGTGCCAGCAGCTTAACGGGGGCCTACGAGCAGTACTTC	CASSLTGAYEQYF
NA	TRBV7-2	TRBJ1-5	few	TGTGCCAGCAGCTTAGTGGCCCCGACAGCCTATAGCAATCAGCCCCAGCATTTT	CASSLVAPTAYSNQPQHF
TRBD1	TRBV6-6	TRBJ1-4	NA	TGTGCCAGCAGTTCGGGACAGGAGTATGAAAAACTGTTTTTT	CASSSGQEYEKLFF
NA	TRBV19	TRBJ1-2	NA	TGTGCCAGTAGTGTGACAGGCGGTGGAGGCTACACCTTC	CASSVTGGGGYTF
TRBD1	TRBV5-1	TRBJ1-2	NA	TGCGCCAGCAGCTTGGTCGGGACAGGGAACTATGGCTACACCTTC	CASSLVGTGNYGYTF
TRBD2	TRBV28	TRBJ2-1	NA	TGTGCCAGCAGTTCCTGGACGGGACTAGCGGGAGGGGGGTCCTACAATGAGCAGTTCTTC	CASSSWTGLAGGGSYNEQFF